What follows describes a single T cell receptor beta chain. Germline values: CDR1 MDHEN, CDR2 SYDVKM. The CDR3 length is 14 residues. The V end lost 2 bases, the J end lost 2 bases, and 9 bases lay between the germline ends. The sample comes from a study of OX40 agonist ivuxolimab in advanced cancers. Whole-study context: The dose-escalation cohort was around 83% male, with a mean age of about 58 years, ranging about 23 to 90. Prior anti-PD-1, anti-PD-L1 or anti-CTLA-4 therapy did not bar entry, and about 40% had some.

Profiling relied on immunoSEQ multiplex PCR, and the TCRdb table lists in-frame clones only, not all of them. In the table there are 35,000 or so clones, 84% of which are singletons. The sequence came from an adult with an advanced solid tumor such as melanoma, head and neck, liver or kidney cancer. Specimen: CD4+ or CD8+ T cells sorted from blood, collected in a trial of the OX40 agonist ivuxolimab. The rearrangement uses TRBV28 and TRBJ1-1; perhaps TRBD1 as D (5 bases). CDR3 sequence reads: CASSLGRANTEAFF. The CDR3 nucleotides read TGTGCCAGCAGTTTAGGCAGGGCCAACACTGAAGCTTTCTTT.